This entry lists 13 T cell receptor beta chains sequenced from one sample in a study of post-analysis software for immune sequencing data. These receptors have no identified antigens. Overall study results and limits: About 5 TRBV segments occurring more often in patients than controls included TRBV5-6, TRBV5-1 and TRBV20-1.

cDNA libraries for TCR beta contained unique molecular identifiers. TCRdb reanalysed the PCR reads using MiXCR and keeps one entry per CDR3 protein. The sample shows roughly 200,000 distinct CDR3 sequences, approximately 30% of them seen only once. What was sequenced was blood. Receptors were obtained from a girl aged 2-17 years with multiple sclerosis.

The table lists this clonotype with a few counts. This chain links TRBV24-1 with TRBJ2-1, with 11 bases aligning to TRBD1. The CDR3 loop spans 16 amino acids. The germline CDR1 and CDR2 sequences are KGHDR and SFDVKD. The trim removed 4 bases at V and 5 bases at J, leaving 6 bases unmatched. Here the CDR3 reads CATSDWGQGVDNEQFF. In DNA form, the CDR3 reads TGTGCCACCAGTGACTGGGGACAGGGGGTCGACAATGAGCAGTTCTTC.

This rearrangement joins TRBV3-1 to TRBJ2-3; no clear D gene. The CDR3 runs 12 residues. Per germline, CDR1 LGHDT and CDR2 YNNKEL (reference sequence). V was trimmed by 0 bases and J by 6 bases, leaving 4 bases between them. CDR3 DNA: TGTGCCAGCAGCCAAGACCGGGATACGCAGTATTTT. Amino acid sequence: CASSQDRDTQYF.

About this clonotype: A much larger clone is a single base away; this may be a read error. This chain joins TRBV10-3 and TRBJ2-7; D is ambiguous. V was pared by 3 bases and J by 4 bases, with 7 bases between. Germline V gene data show CDR1 as ENHRY and CDR2 as SYGVKD. The CDR3 has 12 amino acids. The CDR3 coding sequence is TGTGCCATCAGTGATGAGACTTACGAGCAGTACTTC. Translating gives CAISDETYEQYF.

This clonotype has at least ten counts. The V gene is TRBV12-3 or TRBV12-4, the J gene TRBJ2-1; TRBD2 might be the D (5 bases). The V gene lost 7 bases and the J gene lost 10 bases, with 14 bases spanning the gap. The CDR3 is made up of 12 amino acids. The CDR3, as DNA: TGTGCCAGCACCCTCCGAGCGGAGGAGCAGTTCTTC. Its protein product is CASTLRAEEQFF.

This clonotype was counted ten times or more. The V and J genes are TRBV10-3 and TRBJ2-7; no reliable D call. Germline CDR1 and CDR2: ENHRY and SYGVKD. This CDR3 is built from 15 residues. The V end lost 4 bases, the J end lost 0 bases, and 13 bases lay between the germline ends. The CDR3, as DNA: TGTGCCATCAGTGCGACCTCCCGGAGCTCCTACGAGCAGTACTTC. Residues: CAISATSRSSYEQYF.

This chain uses TRBV20-1 with TRBJ2-7; D is unresolved. The V end was cut by 3 bases, the J end by 2 bases, with 17 bases between. Germline V gene sequence: CDR1 DFQATT, CDR2 SNEGSKA (reference sequence). The CDR3 is 15 amino acids. The CDR3 nucleotides are TGCAGTGCTAGGGCCCCGGCCCGGCACACCTACGAGCAGTACTTC. It is translated as CSARAPARHTYEQYF.

Remarks on this clonotype: A much more abundant neighbour one base away suggests this may be a read error. The chain has TRBV28 and TRBJ2-3; TRBD2 matches 9 bases. The CDR3 sequence is 17 residues long. V was clipped by 3 bases and J by 2 bases; unmatched bases: 9. Germline V gene data show CDR1 as MDHEN and CDR2 as SYDVKM. CDR3 sequence reads: CASSFSAGLALTDTQYF. The CDR3 DNA reads as TGTGCCAGCAGTTTTTCGGCCGGACTAGCGCTCACAGATACGCAGTATTTT.

This clonotype came up once. The rearrangement links TRBV4-2 to TRBJ2-5; D remains unclear. Germline loops: CDR1 LGHNA, CDR2 YNFKEQ. The ends were cut back, 0 bases at V and 3 bases at J, with 5 bases in the middle. There are 13 residues in the CDR3. The CDR3 protein is CASSQDTEETQYF. Written as DNA, the CDR3 is TGTGCCAGCAGCCAAGATACCGAAGAGACCCAGTACTTC.

This clonotype was found many times. The chain is built from TRBV5-1 and TRBJ2-7; 13 positions match TRBD2. This CDR3 contains 15 residues. J lost 1 base, V lost 3 bases, and 1 base had no gene match. The germline gives CDR1 SGHRS, CDR2 YFSETQ. The CDR3 DNA sequence: TGCGCCAGCAGCTGGACTAGCGGGAGTTCCTACGAGCAGTACTTC. It encodes CASSWTSGSSYEQYF.

The rearrangement links TRBV21-1 to TRBJ2-7; the tabulated D call, TRBD2, remains unverified against the DNA. TRBV21-1 is flagged as a pseudogene. This CDR3 contains 16 residues. CDR3 coding DNA: TGTGCCAGCAGCAAATTGGCGGCAGGGACAACCTACGAGCAGTACTTC. Translated: CASSKLAAGTTYEQYF.

This clonotype was seen a handful of times. V usage is TRBV12-3 or TRBV12-4 and J usage is TRBJ2-2; no clear D gene. Trimming cost V 3 bases and J 0 bases, with 11 bases left between them. The CDR3 is made up of 16 amino acids. This CDR3 is CASSFWLPANTGELFF. CDR3 nucleotide sequence: TGTGCCAGCAGTTTTTGGCTGCCGGCGAACACCGGGGAGCTGTTTTTT.

This clonotype was picked up many times. The chain couples TRBV5-1 to TRBJ1-2; D call uncertain. CDR1 and CDR2 from the germline V gene are SGHRS and YFSETQ. CDR3 length: 14 amino acids. Trimming cost V 4 bases and J 2 bases, with 12 bases left between them. CDR3 protein: CASSAGLGNYGYTF. Written as DNA, the CDR3 is TGCGCCAGCAGCGCCGGACTGGGGAACTATGGCTACACCTTC.

This clonotype was seen a handful of times. The CDR3 loop is CASSPVTRKTGAKLFF. CDR3 bases: TGTGCCAGCAGTCCAGTAACGAGAAAGACAGGGGCAAAACTGTTTTTT. The chain joins TRBV28 to TRBJ1-4; 8 nucleotides line up with TRBD1. The CDR3 is made up of 16 amino acids. Germline lookup yields CDR1 MDHEN and CDR2 SYDVKM. The J segment lost 10 bases and the V segment lost 5 bases, leaving 15 bases of the junction unmatched.